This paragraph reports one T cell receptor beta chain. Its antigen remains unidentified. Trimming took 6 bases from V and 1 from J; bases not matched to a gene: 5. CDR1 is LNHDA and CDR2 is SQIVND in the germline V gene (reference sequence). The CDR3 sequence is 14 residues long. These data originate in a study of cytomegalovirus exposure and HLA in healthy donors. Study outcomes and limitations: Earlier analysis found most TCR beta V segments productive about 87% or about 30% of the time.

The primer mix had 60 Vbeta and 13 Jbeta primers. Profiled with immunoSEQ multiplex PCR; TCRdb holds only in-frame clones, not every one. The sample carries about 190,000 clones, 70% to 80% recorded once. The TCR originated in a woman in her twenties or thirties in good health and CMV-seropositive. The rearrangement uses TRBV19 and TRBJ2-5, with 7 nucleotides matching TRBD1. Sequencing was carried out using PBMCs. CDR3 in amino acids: CASSETGTQETQYF. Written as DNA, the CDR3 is TGTGCCAGTAGCGAGACAGGGACCCAAGAGACCCAGTACTTC.